The sequence of this T cell receptor (beta chain) was determined in a study of blood T cell repertoires in COVID-19. The germline CDR1 and CDR2 sequences are GTSNPN and SVGIG (reference sequence). The ends were cut back, 4 bases at V and 5 bases at J, with 11 bases in the middle. This CDR3 comprises 13 residues. Clones were read by immunoSEQ multiplex PCR, and TCRdb kept only the in-frame ones, dropping some. The table has some 150,000 clones, roughly 80% seen once. The receptor comes from a human donor in a cohort sampled during active COVID-19. Material for sequencing was peripheral blood. The V gene is TRBV30, the J gene TRBJ1-4; TRBD1 is a possible D gene (6 bases). The CDR3 bases are TGTGCCTGGAAATACCAGGGGAATGAAAAACTGTTTTTT. This encodes CAWKYQGNEKLFF.